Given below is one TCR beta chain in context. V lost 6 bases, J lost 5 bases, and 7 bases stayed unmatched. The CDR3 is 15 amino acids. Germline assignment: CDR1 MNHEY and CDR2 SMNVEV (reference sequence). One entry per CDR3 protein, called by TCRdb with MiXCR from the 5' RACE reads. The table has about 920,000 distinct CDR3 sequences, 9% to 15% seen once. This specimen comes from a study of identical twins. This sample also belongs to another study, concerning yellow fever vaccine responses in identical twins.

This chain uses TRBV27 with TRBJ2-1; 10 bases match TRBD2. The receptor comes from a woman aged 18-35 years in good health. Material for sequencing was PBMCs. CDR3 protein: CASRKGTSAHNEQFF. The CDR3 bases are TGTGCCAGCAGAAAGGGGACTAGCGCTCACAATGAGCAGTTCTTC.